This entry lists 18 T cell receptor beta chains sequenced from one sample in a study of blood T cell repertoires in COVID-19. TCRdb keeps only in-frame clones here, not all; method: immunoSEQ multiplex PCR. The table lists around 130,000 clones, more than 75% of them singletons. The sample was peripheral blood. These receptors were collected from a human donor in a cohort sampled during active COVID-19.

This clone was observed a handful of times. The gene calls are TRBV19 and TRBJ2-5; 9 bases align to TRBD2. Germline loops: CDR1 LNHDA, CDR2 SQIVND (reference sequence). V was clipped by 9 bases and J by 3 bases; unmatched bases: 8. The CDR3 has 14 amino acids. CDR3 amino acids: CASRGGTSKETQYF. CDR3 DNA: TGTGCCAGCAGAGGAGGGACTAGCAAAGAGACCCAGTACTTC.

The genes are TRBV13 and TRBJ2-6; D uncertain. In germline, CDR1 is PRHDT, CDR2 FYEKMQ (reference sequence). V lost 8 bases to trimming and J lost 4 bases, with 24 bases between them. The CDR3 runs to 18 residues. The chain's CDR3 is CASSRTAATQRGANVLTF. The CDR3, as DNA: TGTGCCAGCTCGCGAACGGCTGCCACCCAGAGGGGGGCCAACGTCCTGACTTTC.

The chain joins TRBV7-3 to TRBJ1-1, with TRBD1 matching 7 bases. Germline CDR1 and CDR2: SGHTA and FQGTGA. Trimming cost V 3 bases and J 4 bases; bases outside gene matches: 2. The CDR3 has 13 residues. CDR3: CASSFGTATEAFF. The DNA for the CDR3 is TGTGCCAGCAGCTTTGGGACAGCCACTGAAGCTTTCTTT.

The sample holds a few counts of this clone. The gene calls are TRBV4-2 and TRBJ1-5; tentative D call: TRBD1 (6 bases). CDR3 size: 17 residues. CDR1 and CDR2 (germline): LGHNA, YNFKEQ. V was cut by 1 base and J by 2 bases, with 15 bases left in between. The CDR3 DNA reads TGTGCCAGCAGCCAAGTCGTCGGGGCAGGGGGCAATCAGCCCCAGCATTTT. It yields the protein CASSQVVGAGGNQPQHF.

The CDR3 sequence: CASSTTGGTYGYTF. As DNA, the CDR3 is TGTGCCAGTAGTACGACAGGGGGCACCTATGGCTACACCTTC. The chain is built from TRBV19 and TRBJ1-2, with TRBD1 matching 10 bases. Germline V gene data show CDR1 as LNHDA and CDR2 as SQIVND (reference sequence). This CDR3 comprises 14 residues. Trimming took 4 bases from V and 4 from J; bases not matched to a gene: 3.

The rearrangement uses TRBV11-2 and TRBJ2-3; 8 nucleotides line up with TRBD2. Losses at the gene ends were 4 bases for V and 3 bases for J; bases not matched to a gene: 6. Germline V gene sequence: CDR1 SGHAT, CDR2 FQNNGV. This CDR3 is built from 15 residues. The CDR3 nucleotides are TGTGCCAGCAGCTCCAGCGGGAGAAATACAGATACGCAGTATTTT. Its protein is CASSSSGRNTDTQYF. Complete variable domain (other parts from reference TRBV11-2 and TRBJ2-3): EAGVAQSPRYKIIEKRQSVAFWCNPISGHATLYWYQQILGQGPKLLIQFQNNGVVDDSQLPKDRFSAERLKGVDSTLKIQPAKLEDSAVYLCASSSSGRNTDTQYFGPGTRLTVL.

This clone is a singleton in its sample. The rearrangement links TRBV7-2 to TRBJ2-1; D might be TRBD1 (6 bases). The CDR3 is made up of 15 amino acids. The V and J ends lost 4 bases and 2 bases respectively, with 12 bases between them. Germline V gene lookup returns CDR1 SGHTA and CDR2 FQGNSA. The CDR3 DNA is TGTGCCAGCAGCTCTCAGGGGCATACCTACAATGAGCAGTTCTTC. Its protein product is CASSSQGHTYNEQFF.

The chain carries TRBV5-1 and TRBJ2-2; 7 bases map to TRBD1. CDR3 length equals 17 residues. The germline V gene has CDR1 SGHRS and CDR2 YFSETQ. Trimming cost V 0 bases and J 2 bases; bases outside gene matches: 7. CDR3 DNA: TGCGCCAGCAGCTTGGACAGGGGAACGATTAACACCGGGGAGCTGTTTTTT. It encodes CASSLDRGTINTGELFF.

This chain uses TRBV4-2 with TRBJ1-4, with 9 nucleotides matching TRBD1. V trimming: 0 bases; J trimming: 0 bases; junction bases outside the gene matches: 11. CDR1 is LGHNA, CDR2 YNFKEQ, per germline. The length of the CDR3 is 20 residues. CDR3 region: CASSQDMGTGSLATNEKLFF. CDR3 nucleotide sequence: TGTGCCAGCAGCCAAGATATGGGGACAGGGTCCCTTGCAACTAATGAAAAACTGTTTTTT.

CDR3 region: CASSRYDRGREQYF. The CDR3 DNA sequence: TGTGCCAGCTCAAGGTATGACAGGGGACGCGAGCAGTACTTC. This chain joins TRBV18 and TRBJ2-7; 8 nucleotides line up with TRBD1. After removal of 5 bases from V and 6 bases from J, the junction contained 9 bases not matched to a gene. Germline assignment: CDR1 KGHSH and CDR2 LQKENI. This CDR3 has 14 residues.

The V and J genes are TRBV5-6 and TRBJ2-3, with 14 bases lining up with TRBD2. J was trimmed by 11 bases and V by 3 bases; bases with no gene match: 8. This CDR3 contains 15 residues. Germline V gene sequence: CDR1 SGHDT, CDR2 YYEEEE. As DNA, the CDR3 is TGTGCCAGCAGCTACCGACTAGCGGGAGGGGGGGGGCAGTATTTT. This encodes CASSYRLAGGGGQYF.

The rearrangement uses TRBV7-6 and TRBJ1-1, with TRBD1 as a possible D gene (5 bases). Trimming removed 3 bases from V and 5 bases from J, with 10 bases in between. Germline CDR1 SGHVS, CDR2 FNYEAQ. The CDR3 extends over 13 amino acids. CDR3 loop: CASSLDPGTEAFF. In nucleotides, the CDR3 is TGTGCCAGCAGCTTGGACCCAGGGACTGAAGCTTTCTTT.

The V and J genes are TRBV7-2 and TRBJ2-5; 8 bases are shared with TRBD2. CDR1 SGHTA and CDR2 FQGNSA come from the germline V gene. J gave up 4 bases and V 5 bases, and 9 bases lay outside the gene matches. The CDR3 sequence is 15 residues long. CDR3 region: CASSPAGGRLETQYF. Written as DNA, the CDR3 is TGTGCCAGCAGCCCTGCGGGGGGCCGGTTAGAGACCCAGTACTTC. The full variable domain, its missing parts supplied by reference TRBV7-2 and TRBJ2-5, is GAGVSQSPSNKVTEKGKDVELRCDPISGHTALYWYRQSLGQGLEFLIYFQGNSAPDKSGLPSDRFSAERTGGSVSTLTIQRTQQEDSAVYLCASSPAGGRLETQYFGPGTRLLVL.

This clone came up many times. V and J are TRBV14 and TRBJ2-7; 10 bases agree with TRBD2. Germline V CDR1 and CDR2: SGHDN, FVKESK. This CDR3 contains 15 residues. After removal of 4 bases from V and 2 bases from J, the junction contained 5 bases not matched to a gene. The CDR3 sequence: CASSPQAGGTYEQYF. The CDR3 DNA is TGTGCCAGCAGCCCCCAAGCGGGAGGGACCTACGAGCAGTACTTC. The complete variable domain, with remaining parts taken from reference TRBV14 and TRBJ2-7, reads EAGVTQFPSHSVIEKGQTVTLRCDPISGHDNLYWYRRVMGKEIKFLLHFVKESKQDESGMPNNRFLAERTGGTYSTLKVQPAELEDSGVYFCASSPQAGGTYEQYFGPGTRLTVT.

The V and J genes are TRBV19 and TRBJ2-5; TRBD2 aligns across 8 bases. J lost 1 base, V lost 4 bases, and 2 bases had no gene match. This CDR3 spans 14 amino acids. Germline loops: CDR1 LNHDA, CDR2 SQIVND (reference sequence). The CDR3 loop is CASSTTSAQETQYF. The CDR3 region has the DNA TGTGCCAGTAGTACGACTAGCGCCCAAGAGACCCAGTACTTC.

V is TRBV13 and J is TRBJ2-7; maybe TRBD2 (5 bases). Trimming cost V 5 bases and J 3 bases, with 11 bases left between them. The CDR3 length is 13 residues. Germline values: CDR1 PRHDT, CDR2 FYEKMQ (reference sequence). In DNA, the CDR3 is TGTGCCAGCAGCCCTAGGAGCGGCTACGAGCAGTACTTC. Encoded protein: CASSPRSGYEQYF.

V and J are TRBV19 and TRBJ1-5; 9 bases align to TRBD1. Unmatched junction bases numbered 9, after V lost 6 bases and J lost 0 bases. The CDR3 length is 17 residues. Germline assignment: CDR1 LNHDA and CDR2 SQIVND (reference sequence). The CDR3, as DNA: TGTGCCAGTAGGCTTGGACAGGGGTCTGATAGCAATCAGCCCCAGCATTTT. It yields the protein CASRLGQGSDSNQPQHF. Filled out from reference TRBV19 and TRBJ1-5, the complete variable domain reads DGGITQSPKYLFRKEGQNVTLSCEQNLNHDAMYWYRQDPGQGLRLIYYSQIVNDFQKGDIAEGYSVSREKKESFPLTVTSAQKNPTAFYLCASRLGQGSDSNQPQHFGDGTRLSIL.

This chain uses TRBV29-1 with TRBJ1-1; maybe TRBD1 (5 bases). V was cut by 3 bases and J by 5 bases, with 13 bases left in between. Germline V gives CDR1 SQVTM, CDR2 ANQGSEA. There are 13 residues in the CDR3. The CDR3 loop is CSVEPRGGTEAFF. The CDR3 DNA reads TGCAGCGTTGAGCCCCGCGGGGGAACTGAAGCTTTCTTT.